Included here is one TCR beta chain sequence, with context. Amplification targeted the TCR beta CDR3 regions, with RNA transcripts as the source material. HTBI-primed RT-PCR formed the first round, and a multiplex PCR formed the second. TCRdb itself ran the multiplex PCR reads through MiXCR, one entry per CDR3 protein. Of 1 million to 1.3 million distinct CDR3 sequences in the sample, about 36% were seen once. This CDR3 contains 13 residues. With 4 bases clipped from V and 6 bases from J, the junction kept 3 bases outside the gene matches. These data belong to a study of Graves' ophthalmopathy and Graves' hyperthyroidism.

The clonotype comes from an adult man with Graves' hyperthyroidism. The chain is built from TRBV12-3 or TRBV12-4 and TRBJ2-5; 9 bases are a match to TRBD1. The specimen sequenced was peripheral blood or thyroid tissue (not recorded which). The CDR3: CASSYYRGQTQYF. In DNA form, the CDR3 reads TGTGCCAGCAGTTATTACAGGGGGCAGACCCAGTACTTC.